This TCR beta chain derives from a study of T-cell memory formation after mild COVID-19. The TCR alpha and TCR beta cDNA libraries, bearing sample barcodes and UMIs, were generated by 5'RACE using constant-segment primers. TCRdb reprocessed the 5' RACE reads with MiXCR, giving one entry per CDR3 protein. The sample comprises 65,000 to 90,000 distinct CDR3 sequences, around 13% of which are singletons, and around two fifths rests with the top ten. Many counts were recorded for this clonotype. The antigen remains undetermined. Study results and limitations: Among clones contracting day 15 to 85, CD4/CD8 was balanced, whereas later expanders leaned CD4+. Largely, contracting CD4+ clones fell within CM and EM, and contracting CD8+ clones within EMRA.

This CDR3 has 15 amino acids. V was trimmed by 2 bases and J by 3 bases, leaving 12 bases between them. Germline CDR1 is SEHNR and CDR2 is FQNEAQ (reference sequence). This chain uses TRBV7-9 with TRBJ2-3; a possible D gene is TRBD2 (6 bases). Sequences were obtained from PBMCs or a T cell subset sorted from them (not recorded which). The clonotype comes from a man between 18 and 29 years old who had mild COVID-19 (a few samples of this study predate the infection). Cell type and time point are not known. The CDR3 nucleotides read TGTGCCAGCAGCTTATACCGGGGAGGAACAGATACGCAGTATTTT. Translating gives CASSLYRGGTDTQYF.